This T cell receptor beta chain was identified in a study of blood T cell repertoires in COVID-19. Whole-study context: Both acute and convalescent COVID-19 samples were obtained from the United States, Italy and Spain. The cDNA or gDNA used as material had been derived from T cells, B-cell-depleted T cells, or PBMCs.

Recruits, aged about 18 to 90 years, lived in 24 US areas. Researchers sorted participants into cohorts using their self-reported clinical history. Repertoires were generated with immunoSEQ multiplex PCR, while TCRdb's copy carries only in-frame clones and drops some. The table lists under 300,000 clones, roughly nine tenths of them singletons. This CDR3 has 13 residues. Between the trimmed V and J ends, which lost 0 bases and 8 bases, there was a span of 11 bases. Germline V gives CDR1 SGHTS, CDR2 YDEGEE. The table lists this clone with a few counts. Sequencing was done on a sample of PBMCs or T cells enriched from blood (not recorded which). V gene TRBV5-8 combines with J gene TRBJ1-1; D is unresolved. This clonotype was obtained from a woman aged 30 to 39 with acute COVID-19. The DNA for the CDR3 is TGTGCCAGCAGCTTGGGGTGGGCAGGAGAAGCTTTCTTT. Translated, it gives CASSLGWAGEAFF. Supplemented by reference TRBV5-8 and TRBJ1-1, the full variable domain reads EAGVTQSPTHLIKTRGQQATLRCSPISGHTSVYWYQQALGLGLQFLLWYDEGEERNRGNFPPRFSGRQFPNYSSELNVNALELEDSALYLCASSLGWAGEAFFGQGTRLTVV.